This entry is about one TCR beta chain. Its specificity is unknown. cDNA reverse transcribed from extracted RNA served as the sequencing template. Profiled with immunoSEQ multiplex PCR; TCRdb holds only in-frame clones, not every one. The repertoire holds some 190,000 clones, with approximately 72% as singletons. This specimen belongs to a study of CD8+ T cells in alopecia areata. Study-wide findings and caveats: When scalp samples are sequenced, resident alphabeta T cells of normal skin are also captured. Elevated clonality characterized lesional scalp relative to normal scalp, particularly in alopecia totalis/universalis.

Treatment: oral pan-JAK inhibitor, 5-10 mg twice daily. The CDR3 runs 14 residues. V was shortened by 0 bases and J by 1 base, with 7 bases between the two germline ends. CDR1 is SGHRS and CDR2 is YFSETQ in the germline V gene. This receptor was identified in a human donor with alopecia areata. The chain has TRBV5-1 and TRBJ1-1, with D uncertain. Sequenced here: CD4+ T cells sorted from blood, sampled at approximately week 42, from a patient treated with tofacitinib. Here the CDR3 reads CASSLAPPNTEAFF. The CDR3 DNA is TGCGCCAGCAGCTTGGCCCCGCCGAACACTGAAGCTTTCTTT.